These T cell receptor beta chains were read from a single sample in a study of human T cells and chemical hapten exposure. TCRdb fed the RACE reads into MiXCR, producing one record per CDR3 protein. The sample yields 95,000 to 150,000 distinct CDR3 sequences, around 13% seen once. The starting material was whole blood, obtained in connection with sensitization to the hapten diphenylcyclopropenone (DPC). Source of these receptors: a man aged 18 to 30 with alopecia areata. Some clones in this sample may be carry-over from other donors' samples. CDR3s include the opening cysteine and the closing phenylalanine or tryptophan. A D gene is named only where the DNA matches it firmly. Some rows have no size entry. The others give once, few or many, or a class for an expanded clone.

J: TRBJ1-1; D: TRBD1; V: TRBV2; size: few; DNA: TGTGCCAGCAGTCCTCGGACAGGCCCGAACACTGAAGCTTTCTTT; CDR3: CASSPRTGPNTEAFF
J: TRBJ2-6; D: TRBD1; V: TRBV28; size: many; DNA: TGTGCCAGCAGTCCGGGACAGGGGCGCGGGGCCAACGTCCTGACTTTC; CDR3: CASSPGQGRGANVLTF
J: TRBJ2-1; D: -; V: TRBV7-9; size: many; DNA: TGTGCCAGCAGCTTATCCAATGAGCAGTTCTTC; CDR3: CASSLSNEQFF
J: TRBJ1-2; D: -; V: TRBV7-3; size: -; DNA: TGTGCCAGCAGCTTAGCAGTGGGCGATGGCTACACCTTC; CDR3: CASSLAVGDGYTF
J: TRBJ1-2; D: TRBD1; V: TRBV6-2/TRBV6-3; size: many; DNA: TGTGCCAGCAGTTACCAGGCGCCAGGGACAGTGTATGGCTACACCTTC; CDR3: CASSYQAPGTVYGYTF
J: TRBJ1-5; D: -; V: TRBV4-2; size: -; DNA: TGTGCCAGCAGCCAAGGACACCTTAGCAATCAGCCCCAGCATTTT; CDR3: CASSQGHLSNQPQHF
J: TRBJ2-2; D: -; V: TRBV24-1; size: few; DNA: TGTGCCACCAGGGGGACGGAAGGGGACACCGGGGAGCTGTTTTTT; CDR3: CATRGTEGDTGELFF
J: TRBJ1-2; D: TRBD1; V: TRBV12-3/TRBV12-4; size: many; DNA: TGTGCCAGCAGTAAAGGGGGCCTTTTCTATGGCTACACCTTC; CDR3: CASSKGGLFYGYTF
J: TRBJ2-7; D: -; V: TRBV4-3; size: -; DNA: TGCGCCAGCAGCCAAGGTTATTCGGACAACTCGGCCGAGCAGTACTTC; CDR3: CASSQGYSDNSAEQYF
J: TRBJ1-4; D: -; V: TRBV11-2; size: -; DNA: TGTGCCAGCAGCTTTTCGACAACTAATGAAAAACTGTTTTTT; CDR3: CASSFSTTNEKLFF
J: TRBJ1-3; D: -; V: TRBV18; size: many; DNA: TGTGCCAGCTGCCTCCTAGTTGGAAACACCATATATTTT; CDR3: CASCLLVGNTIYF
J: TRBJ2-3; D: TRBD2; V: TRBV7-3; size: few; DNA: TGTGCCAGCAGTTCTACCGGGACTAGCGGCCCAGATACGCAGTATTTT; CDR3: CASSSTGTSGPDTQYF
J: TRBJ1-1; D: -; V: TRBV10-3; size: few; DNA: TGTGCCACCCGGAAGGACGTAGGGACGAACACTGAAGCTTTCTTT; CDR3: CATRKDVGTNTEAFF
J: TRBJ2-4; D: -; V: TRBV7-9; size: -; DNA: TGTGCCAGCAGCACCCCGGGACTTAGCTTAAACATTCAGTACTTC; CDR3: CASSTPGLSLNIQYF
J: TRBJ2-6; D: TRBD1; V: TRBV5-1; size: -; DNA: TGCGCCAGCAGCTTGGAACCAGGGGGCTCTGGGGCCAACGTCCTGACTTTC; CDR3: CASSLEPGGSGANVLTF
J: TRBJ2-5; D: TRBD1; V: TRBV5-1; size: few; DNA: TGCGCCAGCAGCTCAGGACAGGGGGAGACCCAGTACTTC; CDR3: CASSSGQGETQYF
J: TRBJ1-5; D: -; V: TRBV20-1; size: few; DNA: TGCAGTGCTAGACCGGGAGGTCCCACAGCGGCCCAGCATTTT; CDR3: CSARPGGPTAAQHF
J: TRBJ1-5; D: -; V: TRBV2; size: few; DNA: TGTGCCAGCAGAAAAGATAGCAATCAGCCCCAGCATTTT; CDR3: CASRKDSNQPQHF
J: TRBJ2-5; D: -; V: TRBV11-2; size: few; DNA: TGTGCCAGCAGCTTACGAGGTTATTCTGGAACGCGGGGGCCCCAAGAGACCCAGTACTTC; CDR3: CASSLRGYSGTRGPQETQYF
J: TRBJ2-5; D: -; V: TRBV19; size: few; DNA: TGTGCCAGTAGTATCCTACATCCGTACCAAGAGACCCAGTACTTC; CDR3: CASSILHPYQETQYF
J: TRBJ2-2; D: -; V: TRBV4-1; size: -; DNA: TGCGCCAGCAGCCAAGAAAGAGACCGGGAGCTGTTTTTT; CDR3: CASSQERDRELFF
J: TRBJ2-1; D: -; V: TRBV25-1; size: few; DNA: TGTGCCAGCAGTGAATTAGCAGGGTACAATGAGCAGTTCTTC; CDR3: CASSELAGYNEQFF
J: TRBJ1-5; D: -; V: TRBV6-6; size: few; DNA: TGTGCCAGCACCCGTAGGGGTTTTCAGGACGGTTTTGACAATCAGCCCCAGCATTTT; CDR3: CASTRRGFQDGFDNQPQHF
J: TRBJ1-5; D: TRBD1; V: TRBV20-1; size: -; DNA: TGCAGTGCTCAGACAGGGAGCAATCAGCCCCAGCATTTT; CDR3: CSAQTGSNQPQHF
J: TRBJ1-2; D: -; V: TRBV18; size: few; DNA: TGTGCCAGCTCACCGGAGGGGATTCTCTATGGCTACACCTTC; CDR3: CASSPEGILYGYTF
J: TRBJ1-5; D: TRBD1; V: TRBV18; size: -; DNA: TGTGCCAGCTCCCCGGGACAGGGCCATCAGCCCCAGCATTTT; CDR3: CASSPGQGHQPQHF
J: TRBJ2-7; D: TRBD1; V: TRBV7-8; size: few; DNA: TGTGCCAGCAGCTTTACGGCCAAGACAGGGTTGACCTACGAGCAGTACTTC; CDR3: CASSFTAKTGLTYEQYF
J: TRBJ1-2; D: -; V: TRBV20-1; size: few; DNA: TGCAGTGCTAGAGATGCGGTCGGGACCGGCGGCTACACCTTC; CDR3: CSARDAVGTGGYTF
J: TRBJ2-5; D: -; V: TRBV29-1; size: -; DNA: TGCAGCGTTGAAGATCGGGACGGTAGCACAACCTCCCAGTACTTC; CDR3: CSVEDRDGSTTSQYF
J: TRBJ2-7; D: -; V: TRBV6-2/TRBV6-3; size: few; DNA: TGTGCCAGCACCCGCAGAACTCCCTACGAGCAGTACTTC; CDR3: CASTRRTPYEQYF
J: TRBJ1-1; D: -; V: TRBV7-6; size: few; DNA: TGTGCCAGCAGTACTAAATCCAGTGAAGCTTTCTTT; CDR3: CASSTKSSEAFF
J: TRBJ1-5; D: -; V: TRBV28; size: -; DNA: TGTGCCAGCAGTTCCGGCGAGGGGCGGCTCAATCAGCCCCAGCATTTT; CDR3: CASSSGEGRLNQPQHF
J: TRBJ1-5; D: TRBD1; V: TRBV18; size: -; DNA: TGTGCCAGCTCACCCCAGACAGGGGTGGGATACAATCAGCCCCAGCATTTT; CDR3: CASSPQTGVGYNQPQHF
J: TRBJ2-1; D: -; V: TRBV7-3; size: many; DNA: TGTGCCAGCAGCTTGACTTCGCCCGGGGAGCAGTTCTTC; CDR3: CASSLTSPGEQFF
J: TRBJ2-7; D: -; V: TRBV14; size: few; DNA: TGTGCCAGCAGCCCTTCTTCCGGGGCGATGGGGGAGCAGTACTTC; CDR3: CASSPSSGAMGEQYF
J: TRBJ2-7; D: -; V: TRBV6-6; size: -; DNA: TGTGCCAGCAGTCCCCGGACAGTGGGATCCTACGAGCAGTACTTC; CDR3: CASSPRTVGSYEQYF